Listed below are T cell receptor beta chains from one sample, sequenced in a study of early T cells in non-severe SARS-CoV-2 infection. MiXCR, applied by TCRdb to the 5' RACE reads, yields one record per CDR3 protein. The table shows 60,000 or so distinct CDR3 sequences, with approximately 9.9% occurring only once. Material: whole blood. The receptors were sampled from an adult who was a healthcare worker with PCR-confirmed SARS-CoV-2 infection or an uninfected control (not recorded which). The CDR3 runs from the conserved cysteine through the conserved F or W. The D gene is left open where the match is weak. Clone size is stated in some rows and not others, as once, few, many or a class when expanded.

CDR3aa	CDR3nt	v_gene	d_gene	abundance	j_gene
CSVRGDSNQPQHF	TGCAGCGTCAGAGGTGATAGCAATCAGCCCCAGCATTTT	TRBV29-1	-	many	TRBJ1-5
CASSPQRGGTQYF	TGTGCCAGCAGCCCACAGAGGGGTGGCACGCAGTATTTT	TRBV3-1	-	few	TRBJ2-3
CASTPGRGKMNTEAFF	TGTGCCAGCACCCCAGGAAGGGGGAAGATGAACACTGAAGCTTTCTTT	TRBV12-3/TRBV12-4	-	many	TRBJ1-1
CASSQDRNYYGYTF	TGTGCCAGCAGCCAAGACAGAAACTACTATGGCTACACCTTC	TRBV3-1	-	few	TRBJ1-2
CASSLGPGGQPQHF	TGTGCCAGCAGCTTGGGGCCTGGGGGTCAGCCCCAGCATTTT	TRBV11-2	-	many	TRBJ1-5
CASSQSTEAFF	TGTGCCAGCAGCCAGAGCACTGAAGCTTTCTTT	TRBV12-3/TRBV12-4	-	few	TRBJ1-1
CASSPIAGSSYEQYF	TGCGCCAGCAGCCCTATAGCGGGGAGCTCCTACGAGCAGTACTTC	TRBV4-1	TRBD2	few	TRBJ2-7
CASSQGWTGDEQYF	TGTGCCAGCAGCCAAGGCTGGACAGGGGACGAGCAGTACTTC	TRBV14	TRBD1	-	TRBJ2-7
CASSPRGTGYSYEQYF	TGTGCCAGCAGCCCGAGGGGGACCGGCTACTCCTACGAGCAGTACTTC	TRBV7-6	-	few	TRBJ2-7
CASTPGATNEKLFF	TGTGCCAGCACCCCAGGGGCAACTAATGAAAAACTGTTTTTT	TRBV2	-	few	TRBJ1-4
CASSFGGGRQETQYF	TGTGCCAGCAGCTTTGGAGGGGGGCGCCAAGAGACCCAGTACTTC	TRBV5-4	-	few	TRBJ2-5
CASRTGEMNTEAFF	TGTGCCAGCCGGACAGGGGAGATGAACACTGAAGCTTTCTTT	TRBV2	TRBD1	few	TRBJ1-1
CASSPGLEYNEQFF	TGTGCCAGCTCTCCGGGACTGGAGTACAATGAGCAGTTCTTC	TRBV18	-	-	TRBJ2-1
CASSLTGLGQFF	TGTGCCAGCAGCTTAACAGGACTTGGGCAGTTCTTC	TRBV7-6	-	-	TRBJ2-1
CASSELRQSYEQYF	TGCGCCAGCAGTGAGTTGAGACAGTCCTACGAGCAGTACTTC	TRBV10-2	-	few	TRBJ2-7
CASGPFTGELFF	TGTGCTAGTGGCCCTTTCACCGGGGAGCTGTTTTTT	TRBV12-5	-	-	TRBJ2-2
CASSRRTEYGYTF	TGTGCCAGCAGTAGACGGACAGAGTATGGCTACACCTTC	TRBV12-3/TRBV12-4	-	-	TRBJ1-2
CSATRGGGETQYF	TGCAGTGCTACCAGGGGCGGGGGTGAGACCCAGTACTTC	TRBV20-1	-	many	TRBJ2-5
CASVRQGVPSGSTQYF	TGTGCCAGCGTAAGACAGGGGGTCCCATCTGGGAGTACGCAGTATTTT	TRBV2	TRBD1	-	TRBJ2-3
CASSLVGIGTEAFF	TGTGCCAGCAGTTTAGTAGGGATTGGTACTGAAGCTTTCTTT	TRBV12-3/TRBV12-4	-	-	TRBJ1-1
CASSQADAINQPQHF	TGCGCCAGCAGCCAAGCTGACGCGATAAATCAGCCCCAGCATTTT	TRBV4-1	-	many	TRBJ1-5
CASSLENSPLHF	TGCGCCAGCAGCTTGGAAAATTCACCCCTCCACTTT	TRBV5-1	-	-	TRBJ1-6
CASSLNGAGQWYEQYF	TGTGCCAGCAGCCTTAACGGAGCAGGGCAATGGTACGAGCAGTACTTC	TRBV3-1	-	few	TRBJ2-7
CASRRRASNTGELFF	TGTGCCAGCCGGCGGAGAGCATCGAACACCGGGGAGCTGTTTTTT	TRBV2	-	-	TRBJ2-2
CASDSASGANVLTF	TGTGCCTCAGACTCTGCCTCTGGGGCCAACGTCCTGACTTTC	TRBV30	-	once	TRBJ2-6
CASSDSGRGEAFF	TGTGCCAGCAGTGACTCGGGCAGGGGAGAAGCTTTCTTT	TRBV6-4	-	-	TRBJ1-1
CASSLAGYTEAFF	TGTGCCAGCAGTTTAGCGGGGTACACTGAAGCTTTCTTT	TRBV12-3/TRBV12-4	-	many	TRBJ1-1